This TCR beta chain was recorded in a study of regulatory T cells in long-lasting Graves disease. Findings of the study overall: Persistent patients shared some 2,500 public clonotypes among themselves. Newly diagnosed patients shared fewer, at roughly 900.

Stated time point: persistent/refractory GD, antithyroid drugs over 5 years with positive TRAb. TCR sequences were obtained from RNA taken from PBMCs. Arm-PCR of CDR3 regions and iRepertoire HTBI primers were used to build TCR beta libraries. Study processing details: Across the samples, identification revealed 60 to 75 TRBV and some 14 TRBJ segments. TCRdb independently ran MiXCR on the multiplex PCR reads; one entry per CDR3 protein. TCRdb's processing, not the study's, gives the V and J calls here. Of hundreds of thousands of distinct CDR3 sequences listed, less than 25% are singletons. Trimming shortened V by 5 bases and J by 4 bases, and 7 bases separated the two germline ends. CDR3 length: 12 residues. Germline V lookup: CDR1 SGDLS, CDR2 YYNGEE. Concerning this clonotype: Its antigen is undetermined.

This receptor was obtained from a female donor with Graves disease. Specimen: peripheral blood mononuclear cells (PBMCs), collected when the disease was refractory, from a patient treated with antithyroid drugs. This chain uses TRBV9 with TRBJ1-3; D remains unclear. Written as DNA, the CDR3 is TGTGCCAGCAGTAAGGAAGGAAACACCATATATTTT. Protein product: CASSKEGNTIYF.